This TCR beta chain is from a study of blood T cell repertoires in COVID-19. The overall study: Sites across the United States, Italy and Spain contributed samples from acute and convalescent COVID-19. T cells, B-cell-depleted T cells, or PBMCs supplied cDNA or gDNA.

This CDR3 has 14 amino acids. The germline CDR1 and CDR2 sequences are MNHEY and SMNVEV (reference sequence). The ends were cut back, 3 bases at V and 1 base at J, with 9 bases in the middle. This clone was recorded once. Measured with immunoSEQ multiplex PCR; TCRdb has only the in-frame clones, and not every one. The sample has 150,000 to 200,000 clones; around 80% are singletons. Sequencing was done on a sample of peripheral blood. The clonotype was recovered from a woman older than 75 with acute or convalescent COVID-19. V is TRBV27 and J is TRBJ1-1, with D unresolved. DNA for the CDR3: TGTGCCAGCAGTTTGTATGGAGAGAACACTGAAGCTTTCTTT. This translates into CASSLYGENTEAFF.